This entry concerns a single TCR beta chain. The data derive from a study of T cell changes during pregnancy in multiple sclerosis. There are 13 residues in the CDR3. Per the germline V gene, CDR1 is SGDLS and CDR2 is YYNGEE. The ends were cut back, 0 bases at V and 4 bases at J, with 5 bases in the middle. Data came from immunoSEQ multiplex PCR; TCRdb stores just in-frame clones and leaves some out. The sample includes about 40,000 clones, about 91% of them seen just once. The sequence came from a female donor with multiple sclerosis, enrolled in a pregnancy study. V is TRBV9 and J is TRBJ2-1; no clear D. Sequenced here: CD8+ T cells from peripheral blood mononuclear cells, sampled before pregnancy. This CDR3 reads CASSVGPYNEQFF. CDR3 DNA sequence: TGTGCCAGCAGCGTAGGGCCATACAATGAGCAGTTCTTC. The full variable domain, rest sourced from reference TRBV9 and TRBJ2-1, is DSGVTQTPKHLITATGQRVTLRCSPRSGDLSVYWYQQSLDQGLQFLIQYYNGEERAKGNILERFSAQQFPDLHSELNLSSLELGDSALYFCASSVGPYNEQFFGPGTRLTVL.